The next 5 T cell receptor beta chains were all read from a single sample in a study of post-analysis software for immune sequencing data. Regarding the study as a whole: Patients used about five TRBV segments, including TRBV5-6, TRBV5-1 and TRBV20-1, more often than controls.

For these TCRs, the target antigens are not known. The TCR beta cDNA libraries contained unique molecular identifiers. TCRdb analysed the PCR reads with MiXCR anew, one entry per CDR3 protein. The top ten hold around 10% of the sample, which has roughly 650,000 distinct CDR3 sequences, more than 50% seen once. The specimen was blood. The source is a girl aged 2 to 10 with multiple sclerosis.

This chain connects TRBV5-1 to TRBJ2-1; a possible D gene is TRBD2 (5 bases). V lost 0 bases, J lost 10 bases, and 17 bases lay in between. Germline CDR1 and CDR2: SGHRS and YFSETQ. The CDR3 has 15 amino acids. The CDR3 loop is CASSLGDYPLGEQFF. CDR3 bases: TGCGCCAGCAGCTTGGGAGACTACCCCTTGGGAGAGCAGTTCTTC.

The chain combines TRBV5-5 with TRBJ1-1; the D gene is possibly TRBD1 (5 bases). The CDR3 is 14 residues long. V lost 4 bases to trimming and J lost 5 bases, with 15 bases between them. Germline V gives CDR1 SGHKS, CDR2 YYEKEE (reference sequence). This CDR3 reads CASSPTFGGTEAFF. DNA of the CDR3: TGTGCCAGCAGCCCAACCTTTGGGGGGACTGAAGCTTTCTTT.

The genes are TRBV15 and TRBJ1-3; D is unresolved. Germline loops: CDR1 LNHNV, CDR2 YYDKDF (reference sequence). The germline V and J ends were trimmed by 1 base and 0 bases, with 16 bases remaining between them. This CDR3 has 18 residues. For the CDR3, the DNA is TGTGCCACCAGCAGAGCCCAGATAGAGCTAAACTCTGGAAACACCATATATTTT. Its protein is CATSRAQIELNSGNTIYF. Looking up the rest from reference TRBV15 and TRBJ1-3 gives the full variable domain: DAMVIQNPRYQVTQFGKPVTLSCSQTLNHNVMYWYQQKSSQAPKLLFHYYDKDFNNEADTPDNFQSRRPNTSFCFLDIRSPGLGDTAMYLCATSRAQIELNSGNTIYFGEGSWLTVV.

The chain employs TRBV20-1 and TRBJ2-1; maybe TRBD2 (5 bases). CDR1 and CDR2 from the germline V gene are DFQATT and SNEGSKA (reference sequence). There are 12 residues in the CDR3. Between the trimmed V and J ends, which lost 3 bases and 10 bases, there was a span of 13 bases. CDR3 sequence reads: CSARDPGSEQFF. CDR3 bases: TGCAGTGCTAGGGACCCGGGGAGCGAGCAGTTCTTC.

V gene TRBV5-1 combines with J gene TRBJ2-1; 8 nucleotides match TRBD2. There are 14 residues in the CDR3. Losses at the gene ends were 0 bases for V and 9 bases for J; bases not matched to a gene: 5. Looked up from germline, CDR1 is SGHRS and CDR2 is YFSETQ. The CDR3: CASSLGAGGGEQFF. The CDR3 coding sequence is TGCGCCAGCAGCTTGGGGGCGGGAGGAGGTGAGCAGTTCTTC.